One sample yielded the 14 T cell receptor beta chains listed below, sequenced in a study of blood T cell repertoires in COVID-19. Assay: immunoSEQ multiplex PCR; the TCRdb copy retains only in-frame clones and omits some. This sample has some 130,000 clones, with approximately 86% found just once. Sequenced sample: PBMCs or T cells enriched from blood (not recorded which). Source of these receptors: a woman between 50 and 59 years old who had recovered from COVID-19.

The J gene is TRBJ2-7, the V gene TRBV5-4, with TRBD1 as a possible D gene (6 bases). The CDR3 has 14 residues. V was pared by 5 bases and J by 0 bases, with 12 bases between. Germline CDR1 is SGHNT and CDR2 is YYREEE (reference sequence). CDR3 residues: CASRNRVNSYEQYF. CDR3 sequence (DNA): TGTGCCAGCAGGAACAGGGTCAACTCCTACGAGCAGTACTTC.

In this sample, this clone turned up a few times. The V gene is TRBV28, the J gene TRBJ1-1; D is uncertain. This CDR3 comprises 13 residues. V gave up 5 bases and J gave up 1 base, with 8 bases separating them. Germline CDR1 reads MDHEN; CDR2 reads SYDVKM. CDR3 coding DNA: TGTGCCAGCAGTATAACAGAGAACACTGAAGCTTTCTTT. Its translation: CASSITENTEAFF.

The rearrangement uses TRBV10-3 and TRBJ1-5; no definite D call. Trimming shortened V by 4 bases and J by 0 bases, and 10 bases separated the two germline ends. The CDR3 covers 15 residues. CDR1 is ENHRY, CDR2 SYGVKD, per germline. The chain's CDR3 is CAISGTGYSNQPQHF. CDR3 in DNA: TGTGCCATCAGTGGGACGGGGTATAGCAATCAGCCCCAGCATTTT.

The CDR3 sequence is CASSLGTAGSETQYF. The CDR3 DNA reads TGTGCCAGCAGCTTGGGGACGGCGGGGTCAGAGACCCAGTACTTC. The chain combines TRBV5-5 with TRBJ2-5; tentatively, D is TRBD2 (6 bases). This CDR3 comprises 15 residues. The germline V gene encodes CDR1 SGHKS and CDR2 YYEKEE (reference sequence). V was clipped by 0 bases and J by 4 bases, with 13 bases between them.

This chain links TRBV2 with TRBJ2-5; 11 nucleotides line up with TRBD2. Germline trimming cut 7 bases from V and 5 bases from J; bases unmatched to any gene: 6. This CDR3 contains 14 residues. Per the germline V gene, CDR1 is SNHLY and CDR2 is FYNNEI. The CDR3 DNA reads as TGTGCCAGCATGCTAGCGGGGGGCCGGGAGACCCAGTACTTC. Protein: CASMLAGGRETQYF.

This chain connects TRBV5-1 to TRBJ2-7; TRBD2 agrees at 9 bases. Germline trimming cut 6 bases from V and 3 bases from J; bases unmatched to any gene: 7. The CDR3 is 14 amino acids. Germline V gene data show CDR1 as SGHRS and CDR2 as YFSETQ. The CDR3 nucleotides are TGCGCCAGCATGGAAAATAGCGGGGGCTACGAGCAGTACTTC. Its translation is CASMENSGGYEQYF. The full variable domain, in which reference TRBV5-1 and TRBJ2-7 provide the parts outside the CDR3, is KAGVTQTPRYLIKTRGQQVTLSCSPISGHRSVSWYQQTPGQGLQFLFEYFSETQRNKGNFPGRFSGRQFSNSRSEMNVSTLELGDSALYLCASMENSGGYEQYFGPGTRLTVT.

The chain links TRBV6-2 or TRBV6-3 to TRBJ1-2; D is undetermined. Between the trimmed V and J ends, which lost 0 bases and 4 bases, there was a span of 18 bases. Germline CDR1 reads MNHEY; CDR2 reads SVGEGT. CDR3 size: 17 residues. The CDR3, as DNA: TGTGCCAGCAGTTACTCCGGCGGGGTCACCGGAGTCTATGGCTACACCTTC. This gives the protein CASSYSGGVTGVYGYTF.

This clone was counted between two and nine times. The genes are TRBV3-1 (or the pseudogene TRBV3-2) and TRBJ1-1, with a tentative D call TRBD1 (5 bases). Germline CDR1 and CDR2: LGHDT and YNNKEL (reference sequence). Between the trimmed V and J ends, which lost 4 bases and 5 bases, there was a span of 17 bases. CDR3 length equals 15 residues. DNA of the CDR3: TGTGCCAGCAGCCGCTTGGGGACCGGGGGGACTGAAGCTTTCTTT. Residues: CASSRLGTGGTEAFF.

The chain carries TRBV5-1 and TRBJ1-2, with TRBD1 matching over 8 bases. The V segment lost 3 bases and the J segment 8 bases; nucleotides outside the gene matches: 9. CDR1 SGHRS and CDR2 YFSETQ come from the germline V gene. The CDR3 length is 14 residues. The CDR3 here is CASSSLGQGGGYTF. For the CDR3, the DNA is TGCGCCAGCAGCTCCCTCGGACAGGGAGGGGGCTACACCTTC.

This chain connects TRBV4-2 to TRBJ2-2, with 8 bases aligning to TRBD1. CDR3 length equals 15 residues. V shed 3 bases and J 1 base; nucleotides not matched to a gene: 1. Germline lookup yields CDR1 LGHNA and CDR2 YNFKEQ. CDR3: CASSQGQENTGELFF. CDR3 nucleotides: TGTGCCAGCAGCCAGGGACAGGAGAACACCGGGGAGCTGTTTTTT.

The chain is built from TRBV5-1 and TRBJ2-1; no reliable D call. V dropped 7 bases and J dropped 0 bases, with 14 bases sitting between them. The CDR3 is made up of 15 amino acids. Germline assignment: CDR1 SGHRS and CDR2 YFSETQ. The CDR3 nucleotides read TGCGCCAGCCGTCCGGTCTTAAGCTCCTACAATGAGCAGTTCTTC. Translating it yields CASRPVLSSYNEQFF.

The gene calls are TRBV27 and TRBJ1-4, with D possibly TRBD1 on 6 matching bases. V was pared by 3 bases and J by 1 base, with 15 bases between. The CDR3 length is 17 residues. Germline V gene data show CDR1 as MNHEY and CDR2 as SMNVEV (reference sequence). For the CDR3, the DNA is TGTGCCAGCAGTTTTTTGCCAGGGGAGGGAACTAATGAAAAACTGTTTTTT. As protein: CASSFLPGEGTNEKLFF.

The chain couples TRBV3-1 (or the pseudogene TRBV3-2) to TRBJ1-5; D unclear. V was cut by 6 bases and J by 0 bases, with 9 bases left in between. The CDR3 covers 14 residues. Germline CDR1 is LGHDT and CDR2 is YNNKEL (reference sequence). The CDR3 region is CASSHSNSNQPQHF. CDR3 sequence (DNA): TGTGCCAGCAGTCACAGCAATAGCAATCAGCCCCAGCATTTT.

The chain uses TRBV30 and TRBJ1-1, with TRBD1 matching 7 bases. The CDR3 is made up of 13 amino acids. The V segment lost 3 bases and the J segment 4 bases; nucleotides outside the gene matches: 5. From germline, CDR1 is GTSNPN and CDR2 SVGIG (reference sequence). DNA for the CDR3: TGTGCCTGGAGCCAGGGGGGAAGCACTGAAGCTTTCTTT. It specifies CAWSQGGSTEAFF.